This T cell receptor beta chain was documented in a study of blood T cell repertoires in COVID-19. Study background: T cells, B-cell-depleted T cells, or PBMCs provided the cDNA or gDNA that served as material.

CDR1 SEHNR and CDR2 FQNEAQ come from the germline V gene (reference sequence). V was pared by 4 bases and J by 0 bases, with 15 bases between. The CDR3 runs 16 residues. Study processing details: Estimation of nucleated cell counts was performed using reference gene primer amplification. Using immunoSEQ multiplex PCR, the repertoire was profiled, and TCRdb retains in-frame clones only, with some absent. D and trimming were read from the DNA, whereas the V and J calls and clone size are those reported in that table. The table lists fewer than 200,000 clones, about 88% of them singletons. The sequence came from a man aged 55 to 69 with acute or convalescent COVID-19. The J gene is TRBJ1-2, the V gene TRBV7-9, with TRBD1 as a possible D gene (5 bases). The sequencing input was peripheral blood. CDR3 nucleotide sequence: TGTGCCAGCAGCTATGCCGGGCAGGGATCTAACTATGGCTACACCTTC. Its protein is CASSYAGQGSNYGYTF.